Listed below are T cell receptor beta chains from one sample, sequenced in a study of T cells in Graves' hyperthyroidism and ophthalmopathy. TCRdb re-called the multiplex PCR reads through MiXCR, storing one row per CDR3 protein. The data show about 570,000 distinct CDR3 sequences, approximately 15% seen once. The sample was blood. All receptors derive from a woman in her 40s with Graves' hyperthyroidism. Both conserved end residues are part of each CDR3. Fields, in order: J gene, D gene, clone size, V gene, CDR3 DNA, CDR3 protein. D genes are given only for firm matches. The size entry is marked missing in some rows and otherwise reads once, few, many or a size class.

TRBJ2-2	-	many	TRBV15	TGTGCCACCAGCAGTAGGAACCCGAACACCGGGGAGCTGTTTTTT	CATSSRNPNTGELFF
TRBJ1-1	-	many	TRBV10-3	TGTGCCATCACGAGACAAAGAGAGGGGACTGAAGCTTTCTTT	CAITRQREGTEAFF
TRBJ1-5	-	many	TRBV20-1	TGCAGTGCCCCGGGTCCAAATCAGCCCCAGCATTTT	CSAPGPNQPQHF
TRBJ1-5	-	many	TRBV19	TGTGCCAGTAAGATAGTAACAGGGAGCGTAGCGGATCAGCCCCAGCATTTT	CASKIVTGSVADQPQHF
TRBJ2-3	-	-	TRBV20-1	TGCAGTGCTAGAGACGTCCTATCCGAGGCTCCGGTAGATACGCAGTATTTT	CSARDVLSEAPVDTQYF
TRBJ2-3	TRBD2	many	TRBV12-3/TRBV12-4	TGTGCCACCCGGAGGTTGGTAGCGGGAGCTTACACAGATACGCAGTATTTT	CATRRLVAGAYTDTQYF
TRBJ2-1	-	-	TRBV10-2	TGCGCCAGCAGTGAGTCGATCGCTCGAGGGTTCAATGAGCAGTTCTTC	CASSESIARGFNEQFF
TRBJ2-7	TRBD1	many	TRBV12-3/TRBV12-4	TGTGCCAGCAGCAAGACCGGGACAGGTTACTACGAGCAGTACTTC	CASSKTGTGYYEQYF
TRBJ2-3	TRBD2	many	TRBV9	TGTGCCAGCAGCGCAAGCGGGAACGGCGCAGATACGCAGTATTTT	CASSASGNGADTQYF
TRBJ2-3	-	few	TRBV3-1	TGTGCCAGCAGCCCAAGCTATAACCCTAGCACAGATACGCAGTATTTT	CASSPSYNPSTDTQYF
TRBJ2-4	-	many	TRBV20-1	TGCAGTGCTAGAGTCCCACCTGAATTAGCCAAAAACATTCAGTACTTC	CSARVPPELAKNIQYF
TRBJ1-4	-	-	TRBV5-1	TGCGCCAGCAGCTTGGAACCGAATCCTACAACTAATGAAAAACTGTTTTTT	CASSLEPNPTTNEKLFF
TRBJ2-1	TRBD2	many	TRBV7-2	TGTGCCAGCAGCCCCCCCGGCGGGAGGGTTCAGGAGCAGTTCTTC	CASSPPGGRVQEQFF
TRBJ2-5	TRBD1	many	TRBV12-3/TRBV12-4	TGTGCCAGCAGTCGACAGGGGGCGCCGGGGGAGACCCAGTACTTC	CASSRQGAPGETQYF
TRBJ2-1	-	many	TRBV6-1	TGTGCCAGCAGCCCATCGGATGTCTCCTACAATGAGCAGTTCTTC	CASSPSDVSYNEQFF
TRBJ2-3	-	-	TRBV7-6	TGTGCCAGCAGCTTATATTCCTCTAGCACAGATACGCAGTATTTT	CASSLYSSSTDTQYF
TRBJ2-5	TRBD1	-	TRBV20-1	TGCAGTGCTAGGGATGGACAGGGTCAGGAGACCCAGTACTTC	CSARDGQGQETQYF
TRBJ1-5	-	few	TRBV2	TGTGCCAGCGGACAAGATAGCAATCAGCCCCAGCATTTT	CASGQDSNQPQHF
TRBJ2-5	-	many	TRBV28	TGTGCCAGCAGCCGGGCCGAGGGACCGCCGCAAGAGACCCAGTACTTC	CASSRAEGPPQETQYF
TRBJ2-5	TRBD1	many	TRBV28	TGTGCCAGCAGCCCATGGGACAGGGTATCTGAGACCCAGTACTTC	CASSPWDRVSETQYF
TRBJ1-2	TRBD1	-	TRBV13	TGTGCCAGCAGCTTAGGCAAGGGGGCGAGGTATGGCTACACCTTC	CASSLGKGARYGYTF
TRBJ2-1	TRBD2	many	TRBV20-1	TGCAGTGCCTTGTCTAGCGGGAGGGGGGGGAATGAGCAGTTCTTC	CSALSSGRGGNEQFF
TRBJ1-1	-	-	TRBV29-1	TGCAGCGTTGAAGAGGTTACGGGGAACACTGAAGCTTTCTTT	CSVEEVTGNTEAFF
TRBJ2-7	-	many	TRBV9	TGTGCCAGCAGCGCGGATACTAGCTCCTACGAGCAGTACTTC	CASSADTSSYEQYF
TRBJ2-3	-	-	TRBV11-2	TGTGCCAGCAGCTTTTCGGATCGTACCACAGATACGCAGTATTTT	CASSFSDRTTDTQYF
TRBJ1-5	-	-	TRBV28	TGTGCCAGCTCTGGGGGGGGGAGCAATCAGCCCCAGCATTTT	CASSGGGSNQPQHF
TRBJ2-3	-	many	TRBV5-1	TGCGCCAGCAGCTCCGACTTGGCGCAGTATTTT	CASSSDLAQYF